One and the same sample provided the 18 T cell receptor beta chains below, sequenced in a study of T cell repertoires in cytomegalovirus infection. TCRdb ran MiXCR on the reads and lists one entry per CDR3 protein. The table has about 830,000 distinct CDR3 sequences, around a third seen once; the top ten hold around 11%. What these receptors recognize is not known. The material was cultured CD8+ T cells from PBMCs, obtained from culture after CMV antigen stimulation. Receptors originate from a human donor in good health (CMV status not recorded). Some clones in this sample may be carry-over from other donors' samples.

At least ten counts were recorded for this clonotype. V and J are TRBV6-1 and TRBJ1-5; D not certain. The CDR3 is 13 amino acids. From germline, CDR1 is MNHNS and CDR2 SASEGT. Trimming removed 3 bases from V and 2 bases from J, with 5 bases in between. Here the CDR3 DNA reads TGTGCCAGCAGTGATTGGGGCAATCAGCCCCAGCATTTT. Translation gives CASSDWGNQPQHF.

This clonotype was observed at least ten times. This sequence joins TRBV7-2 and TRBJ2-1; D remains unclear. The CDR3 is made up of 12 amino acids. CDR1 and CDR2 (germline): SGHTA, FQGNSA. Between the trimmed V and J ends, which lost 5 bases and 5 bases, there was a span of 7 bases. The CDR3 DNA sequence: TGTGCCAGCAGCCCCGAGGACAATGAGCAGTTCTTC. Protein product: CASSPEDNEQFF.

V is TRBV4-1 and J is TRBJ2-7; 7 nucleotides match TRBD2. The CDR3 consists of 14 residues. Germline CDR1 is MGHRA and CDR2 is YSYEKL. The V gene end was trimmed by 1 base and the J gene end by 3 bases; junction bases not matched to a gene: 3. CDR3 amino acids: CASSQGAGDYEQYF. The CDR3 DNA follows: TGCGCCAGCAGCCAAGGTGCGGGGGACTACGAGCAGTACTTC.

This clonotype was detected a few times. The V gene is TRBV18, the J gene TRBJ2-2, with 7 bases matching TRBD1. The CDR3 extends over 15 amino acids. CDR1 and CDR2 from the germline V gene are KGHSH and LQKENI. J was trimmed by 7 bases and V by 4 bases; bases with no gene match: 9. CDR3 nucleotide sequence: TGTGCCAGCTCACGAGGACAGGTCGAGGGCGGGGAGCTGTTTTTT. Translating gives CASSRGQVEGGELFF. The entire variable domain, with the rest obtained from reference TRBV18 and TRBJ2-2, is as follows: NAGVMQNPRHLVRRRGQEARLRCSPMKGHSHVYWYRQLPEEGLKFMVYLQKENIIDESGMPKERFSAEFPKEGPSILRIQQVVRGDSAAYFCASSRGQVEGGELFFGEGSRLTVL.

This clonotype was observed a handful of times. V gene TRBV6-1 combines with J gene TRBJ2-1; no definite D call. Germline V gene data show CDR1 as MNHNS and CDR2 as SASEGT. This CDR3 is built from 15 residues. Trimming pared 7 bases from V and 2 bases from J, leaving 15 bases between. In nucleotides, the CDR3 is TGTGCCAGCACCCTAGACTCTGGAACCTACAATGAGCAGTTCTTC. This encodes CASTLDSGTYNEQFF.

The chain employs TRBV6-1 and TRBJ1-3, with D perhaps matching TRBD1 (5 bases). CDR3 length: 16 amino acids. The germline CDR1 and CDR2 sequences are MNHNS and SASEGT. Trimming removed 8 bases from V and 4 bases from J, with 21 bases in between. The DNA of the CDR3 is TGTGCCAGCGCAGACCCTAGGGACTTTGACGGAAACACCATATATTTT. Its translation is CASADPRDFDGNTIYF.

This chain connects TRBV7-3 to TRBJ1-5; D is undetermined. This CDR3 is built from 17 residues. V was shortened by 1 base and J by 0 bases, with 13 bases between the two germline ends. Germline lookup yields CDR1 SGHTA and CDR2 FQGTGA. The CDR3 spells CASSLKHHPVSNQPQHF. The DNA of the CDR3 is TGTGCCAGCAGCTTAAAACATCACCCGGTTAGCAATCAGCCCCAGCATTTT.

This clonotype was found many times. V gene TRBV7-2 combines with J gene TRBJ2-3, with 8 bases matching TRBD2. The J segment lost 0 bases and the V segment lost 5 bases, leaving 7 bases of the junction unmatched. This CDR3 has 16 residues. Germline V gene lookup returns CDR1 SGHTA and CDR2 FQGNSA. CDR3 sequence (DNA): TGTGCCAGCAGCCCCCGGGGGGGCGCCAGCACAGATACGCAGTATTTT. It codes for CASSPRGGASTDTQYF.

In DNA form, the CDR3 reads TGTGCCAGCAGCTTACCAGGGGAGGCACACTATGGCTACACCTTC. Protein product: CASSLPGEAHYGYTF. This chain joins TRBV7-9 and TRBJ1-2; weak D call: TRBD1 (6 bases). Germline CDR1 is SEHNR and CDR2 is FQNEAQ (reference sequence). V lost 2 bases to trimming and J lost 3 bases, with 13 bases between them. The CDR3 is made up of 15 amino acids.

The chain joins TRBV6-1 to TRBJ2-1; 9 nucleotides line up with TRBD2. Trimming cost V 1 base and J 7 bases; bases outside gene matches: 5. This CDR3 has 15 amino acids. The V gene's germline CDR1 is MNHNS and CDR2 SASEGT. This chain's CDR3 is CASSEEAGGVNEQFF. CDR3 in DNA: TGTGCCAGCAGTGAAGAGGCGGGGGGGGTTAATGAGCAGTTCTTC.

The chain employs TRBV9 and TRBJ1-5; no clear D. The CDR3 is 14 residues long. Trimming took 1 base from V and 2 from J, leaving 7 bases between them. CDR1 is SGDLS, CDR2 YYNGEE, per germline. This CDR3 is CASSVSSGNQPQHF. The DNA for the CDR3 is TGTGCCAGCAGCGTAAGCTCGGGCAATCAGCCCCAGCATTTT.

This clonotype was seen many times. This sequence joins TRBV7-2 and TRBJ2-1, with 8 bases fitting TRBD2. This CDR3 has 14 residues. The ends lost 5 bases at V and 3 bases at J; junction bases unmatched: 3. Per germline, CDR1 SGHTA and CDR2 FQGNSA. In DNA form, the CDR3 reads TGTGCCAGCAGCACCGGGACTAGCTACAATGAGCAGTTCTTC. Encoded protein: CASSTGTSYNEQFF.

The chain carries TRBV12-5 and TRBJ1-1, with D uncertain. CDR1 is LGHNT, CDR2 FRNRAP, per germline. V was shortened by 2 bases and J by 0 bases, with 7 bases between the two germline ends. CDR3 length: 14 amino acids. Here the CDR3 reads CASGLNAMNTEAFF. Here the CDR3 DNA reads TGTGCTAGTGGTTTGAACGCTATGAACACTGAAGCTTTCTTT. Using reference TRBV12-5 and TRBJ1-1 for the parts outside the CDR3, the full variable domain is DARVTQTPRHKVTEMGQEVTMRCQPILGHNTVFWYRQTMMQGLELLAYFRNRAPLDDSGMPKDRFSAEMPDATLATLKIQPSEPRDSAVYFCASGLNAMNTEAFFGQGTRLTVV.

The J gene is TRBJ2-7, the V gene TRBV4-1; 12 nucleotides line up with TRBD2. The V segment lost 8 bases and the J segment 4 bases; nucleotides outside the gene matches: 9. Germline assignment: CDR1 MGHRA and CDR2 YSYEKL. The CDR3 has 15 residues. Here the CDR3 DNA reads TGCGCCAGCCAGGGACTAGCGGGTACTAGGTACGAGCAGTACTTC. Amino acid sequence: CASQGLAGTRYEQYF.

This clonotype has just a few counts. This rearrangement joins TRBV7-6 to TRBJ1-1; unclear D gene. Trimming left V 2 bases short and J 1 base short, with 17 bases between. CDR1 is SGHVS and CDR2 is FNYEAQ in the germline V gene. The CDR3 is 17 residues long. The CDR3 region is CASSLRAGQTENTEAFF. The CDR3 DNA follows: TGTGCCAGCAGCTTAAGGGCAGGCCAAACCGAGAACACTGAAGCTTTCTTT.

The V and J genes are TRBV27 and TRBJ1-1; D is unresolved. Deletions cut 3 bases from V and 5 bases from J, with 13 bases between. This CDR3 contains 14 residues. Germline CDR1 and CDR2: MNHEY and SMNVEV (reference sequence). CDR3 loop: CASSFKGRGTEAFF. The CDR3 nucleotides read TGTGCCAGCAGTTTTAAGGGCAGAGGGACTGAAGCTTTCTTT.

The chain uses TRBV6-2 or TRBV6-3 and TRBJ2-1, with 10 bases matching TRBD1. Losses at the gene ends were 8 bases for V and 7 bases for J; bases not matched to a gene: 14. The CDR3 length is 16 residues. The germline CDR1 and CDR2 sequences are MNHEY and SVGEGT. The CDR3 loop reads CASQHSPGTGVNEQFF. The CDR3 DNA is TGTGCCAGCCAGCACAGTCCCGGGACAGGGGTTAATGAGCAGTTCTTC.

This clonotype was recorded many times. This chain joins TRBV7-2 and TRBJ2-1, with 7 bases lining up with TRBD1. The CDR3 length is 15 residues. Germline V gene lookup returns CDR1 SGHTA and CDR2 FQGNSA. The V gene end was trimmed by 1 base and the J gene end by 4 bases; junction bases not matched to a gene: 4. DNA of the CDR3: TGTGCCAGCAGCTTAGACACGGACAGGTACAATGAGCAGTTCTTC. Its protein product is CASSLDTDRYNEQFF.